Sequencing of this T cell receptor beta chain was carried out in a study of OX40 agonist ivuxolimab in advanced cancers. Study as a whole: One hepatocellular carcinoma and two cutaneous melanoma patients partially responded. Study results and limitations: The CD4+ and CD8+ T cells in the blood had expanded clonally by week 6 at 0.1 to 3.0 mg/kg. Expanded clones tended on average to be more numerous among CD8+ T cells than CD4+.

CDR1 and CDR2 from the germline V gene are LNHDA and SQIVND (reference sequence). Unmatched junction bases numbered 16, after V lost 5 bases and J lost 3 bases. CDR3 length: 18 amino acids. Concerning this clone: Its antigen is still unknown.

Blood got drawn at baseline, again on cycle 4 day 1, and then on cycle 7 day 1. The method was immunoSEQ multiplex PCR; TCRdb's version includes in-frame clones alone and lacks a portion of them. The sample has tens of thousands of clones; roughly 90% are singletons. The J gene is TRBJ2-1, the V gene TRBV19; 7 nucleotides agree with TRBD2. Here the sequenced sample was CD4+ or CD8+ T cells sorted from blood, taken in a trial of the OX40 agonist ivuxolimab. This clonotype was obtained from an adult with an advanced solid tumor such as melanoma, head and neck, liver or kidney cancer. The CDR3 region has the DNA TGTGCCAGTAGTGGTTCGGGGTCTAGCGGATACTACTACAATGAGCAGTTCTTC. It translates to CASSGSGSSGYYYNEQFF.